This T cell receptor (beta chain) was recorded in a study of hypomethylating agent response in myelodysplastic syndrome (dated by TCRdb to the early 2020s). At the level of the whole study: The hypomethylating agents azacitidine (about 75% of the 11) or decitabine (3 of 11) were used to treat the patients. Among the myelodysplastic syndrome patients in the cohort, 8 to 10 were male and 2 were female. Patients had a mean age of about 78 +/- 6.2 years, and a diploid cytogenetic profile was the most common. The most frequent mutation was TET2, found in about 45% of the 11 patients. Complete response or hematologic improvement was achieved by six patients, and 4 or 5 patients were classified as non-responders. Response was defined as complete response or hematologic improvement, and patients meeting neither criterion were classed as non-responders.

Study-wide conclusions, independent of this receptor: Only roughly 11 patients were analyzed, so the cohort was small. Novel clonotypes appeared more often in responders, whereas non-responders had more contracted clonotypes after treatment. Because the healthy control donors and the MDS patients were not matched by age, the comparison between MDS and healthy samples could have been affected. No significant change in richness, rarefaction diversity or clonality was detected after hypomethylating agent treatment, either across all patients or within response groups. Whether the shared GLIPH2 clusters possibly recognize novel MDS antigens was not confirmed and still needs to be tested experimentally.

Bulk bone marrow was analyzed, and T-cell subsets were not sorted. TCR beta CDR3 regions were immunosequenced from bone marrow of about a dozen myelodysplastic syndrome patients before and after hypomethylating agent therapy. To track the repertoire longitudinally, every patient provided one baseline bone marrow along with two to three bone marrows taken at different post-treatment timepoints. Genomic DNA was isolated from whole bone marrow, and DNA quality was assessed with TapeStation, NanoDrop OneC and PicoGreen assays. The CDR3 runs 12 amino acids, cysteine and phenylalanine included. Only CDR3 DNA is held: 36 bases, read in frame from base 1. Trimming costs V 0 bases and J 13 bases, and their ends lie 12 bases apart. For CDR1 and CDR2, the germline V gene (reference sequence) lists PRHDT and FYEKMQ. The library was prepared using the immunoSEQ multiplex PCR assay. Sequencing was run at survey resolution with two replicates of roughly 200 ng each, for a total of roughly 400 ng of DNA per sample. Using multiplex PCR primers aimed at V and J genes, the hsTCRB kit picked up rearranged TCRB sequences in genomic DNA. To amplify the CDR3 region, the first PCR ran for around 30 cycles with the QIAGEN Multiplex PCR Kit. Sample barcodes and Illumina adapters were added to each replicate in an 8-cycle second PCR. Pooled libraries were quantified with a QuantStudio 6 and the KAPA library quantification kit. Approximately 15 pM of pooled libraries was sequenced on an Illumina MiSeq using 156-cycle single-end reads and a 15-cycle index read. As for the authors' bioinformatics: VDJdb annotation flagged 1.7% of 168,753 unique clonotypes as previously reported viral-epitope-specific. The immunoSEQ Data Assistant and immunoSEQ Analyzer turned the raw reads into TCRB repertoires that were normalized and annotated. Clonotypes were analyzed with BioAnalyzer and version 0.6.5 of the immunarch R package. Richness was estimated after downsampling every repertoire to the clone count of the smallest repertoire. Clonotypes were categorized as expanded, contracted or novel by Fisher's exact tests, where a novel clonotype had zero frequency before treatment. Significantly changed CDR3 beta sequences were clustered with GLIPH2 at simulation_depth=1000 and kmer_min_depth=3, and CDR3s shorter than five residues were left out. This is the immuneACCESS table as TCRdb keeps it, with only in-frame sequences that have V and J called. A part of the clones is gone; compared with another copy, unresolved V genes explain less than half, and the rest is unexplained. D and trimming were read from the DNA, whereas the V and J calls and clone size are those reported in that table. The table for this sample lists almost 7,500 clones; approximately 86% of them were counted only once. 16% of the sample rests with the top ten.

In the case of this clone: Its antigen has not been determined. No clone much larger than this one lies a single base away; base qualities are absent.

Recombination connected TRBV13 to TRBJ1-2; TRBD1 might be the D gene, on 6 matching bases. Material: bone marrow, obtained before or after starting hypomethylating agent treatment for myelodysplastic syndrome (not recorded which). The origin of this receptor is a human donor with myelodysplastic syndrome. The DNA sequence is as follows: TGTGCCAGCAGCTTAGGAGGGGACACGGGCACCTTC. Its product reads: CASSLGGDTGTF.